Below are 16 T cell receptor beta chains sequenced from a single sample in a study of blood T cell repertoires in COVID-19. Clones were read by immunoSEQ multiplex PCR, and TCRdb kept only the in-frame ones, dropping some. This sample has 300,000 to 400,000 clones; around nine tenths occur once, and the top ten carry 5% to 5.5%. Source material: PBMCs or T cells enriched from blood (not recorded which). These receptors were obtained from a man aged 55 to 70 who had recovered from COVID-19.

This clone occurred once. This chain uses TRBV20-1 with TRBJ2-7; D is uncertain. The CDR3 loop spans 11 amino acids. Between the trimmed V and J ends, which lost 5 bases and 3 bases, there was a span of 8 bases. Germline CDR1 DFQATT, CDR2 SNEGSKA (reference sequence). The CDR3 DNA reads as TGCAGTGCTTACTTATACTACGAGCAGTACTTC. Translated, it gives CSAYLYYEQYF.

The chain uses TRBV6-5 and TRBJ2-5; TRBD1 matches 9 bases. Germline lookup yields CDR1 MNHEY and CDR2 SVGAGI. The CDR3 has 14 amino acids. Trimming removed 6 bases from V and 1 base from J; junction bases left unmatched: 3. This chain's CDR3 is CASRRDRAQETQYF. DNA for the CDR3: TGTGCCAGCAGGCGGGACAGGGCCCAAGAGACCCAGTACTTC.

This clone was recorded once. The V and J genes are TRBV11-1 and TRBJ2-1; tentative D call: TRBD1 (6 bases). Germline V gene lookup returns CDR1 SGHAT and CDR2 FQDESV (reference sequence). The CDR3 has 16 amino acids. V shed 8 bases and J shed 4 bases, with 21 bases lying between them. The CDR3 sequence is CASGGWGQRAYNEQFF. The CDR3, as DNA: TGTGCCAGCGGTGGTTGGGGACAAAGGGCTTACAATGAGCAGTTCTTC.

This clone was seen more than once but under ten times. The genes are TRBV5-1 and TRBJ2-2; D might be TRBD1 (5 bases). The CDR3 has 16 residues. Trimming cost V 0 bases and J 3 bases, with 12 bases left between them. CDR1 and CDR2 from the germline V gene are SGHRS and YFSETQ. CDR3 region: CASSLEWQGYTGELFF. CDR3 coding DNA: TGCGCCAGCAGCTTGGAATGGCAGGGCTACACCGGGGAGCTGTTTTTT.

The chain recombines TRBV10-3 with TRBJ1-4, with D uncertain. From germline, CDR1 is ENHRY and CDR2 SYGVKD. V was trimmed by 5 bases and J by 5 bases, leaving 12 bases between them. CDR3 length: 14 amino acids. The DNA for the CDR3 is TGTGCCATCAGTCGGACTGAATCGAATGAAAAACTGTTTTTT. Translated, it gives CAISRTESNEKLFF.

The chain combines TRBV25-1 with TRBJ1-4, with TRBD1 matching over 7 bases. The CDR3 contains 14 residues. Per germline, CDR1 MGHDK and CDR2 SYGVNS. V lost 4 bases and J lost 7; bases outside the gene matches: 6. As DNA, the CDR3 is TGTGCCAGCAGTGTGACAGGGACGAGTGAAAAACTGTTTTTT. This codes for CASSVTGTSEKLFF.

The gene calls are TRBV7-3 and TRBJ2-1; 7 bases map to TRBD2. Germline V gene data show CDR1 as SGHTA and CDR2 as FQGTGA. V was clipped by 7 bases and J by 0 bases; unmatched bases: 6. This CDR3 contains 15 residues. The CDR3 reads CASTSGGSSYNEQFF. The CDR3 DNA reads TGTGCCAGCACCTCGGGCGGGAGCTCCTACAATGAGCAGTTCTTC.

J is TRBJ2-5 and V is TRBV5-4, with 9 bases lining up with TRBD2. The CDR3 has 16 amino acids. V lost 0 bases and J lost 1; bases outside the gene matches: 4. CDR1 and CDR2 from the germline V gene are SGHNT and YYREEE (reference sequence). CDR3 nucleotides: TGTGCCAGCAGCTTGGGACTAGCGGCTTCCCAAGAGACCCAGTACTTC. Its protein product is CASSLGLAASQETQYF.

The chain employs TRBV6-2 or TRBV6-3 and TRBJ2-3; possibly TRBD1 for D (5 bases). Per the germline V gene, CDR1 is MNHEY and CDR2 is SVGEGT. Between the trimmed V and J ends, which lost 5 bases and 4 bases, there was a span of 13 bases. This CDR3 has 14 residues. As DNA, the CDR3 is TGTGCCAGCAGTGCAACAGGTTCCCCAGATACGCAGTATTTT. This translates into CASSATGSPDTQYF.

This chain connects TRBV6-2 or TRBV6-3 to TRBJ2-7, with TRBD2 as a possible D gene (6 bases). This CDR3 comprises 13 residues. With 5 bases removed from V and 6 bases from J, the gap between germline ends came to 14 bases. Germline loops: CDR1 MNHEY, CDR2 SVGEGT. In DNA, the CDR3 is TGTGCCAGCAGTGACGGGAGTTGGGGCGAGCAGTACTTC. Protein product: CASSDGSWGEQYF.

The chain uses TRBV2 and TRBJ1-2; D call uncertain. Germline CDR1 and CDR2: SNHLY and FYNNEI. V lost 5 bases and J lost 2, with 15 bases in between. The CDR3 sequence is 15 residues long. The CDR3 loop is CASSTWPGANYGYTF. The CDR3 nucleotides read TGTGCCAGCAGTACATGGCCGGGAGCAAACTATGGCTACACCTTC. The full variable domain, its missing parts supplied by reference TRBV2 and TRBJ1-2, is EPEVTQTPSHQVTQMGQEVILRCVPISNHLYFYWYRQILGQKVEFLVSFYNNEISEKSEIFDDQFSVERPDGSNFTLKIRSTKLEDSAMYFCASSTWPGANYGYTFGSGTRLTVV.

This clone showed up just once. This rearrangement joins TRBV19 to TRBJ1-1; 9 nucleotides line up with TRBD1. This CDR3 spans 14 amino acids. Germline values: CDR1 LNHDA, CDR2 SQIVND (reference sequence). J gave up 5 bases and V 6 bases, and 7 bases lay outside the gene matches. CDR3 nucleotide sequence: TGTGCCAGTAGGCTCACAGGGGGCATGACTGAAGCTTTCTTT. Translation gives CASRLTGGMTEAFF.

The V gene is TRBV3-1 (or the pseudogene TRBV3-2), the J gene TRBJ2-3; 8 positions match TRBD1. V was clipped by 4 bases and J by 2 bases; unmatched bases: 8. The germline V gene encodes CDR1 LGHDT and CDR2 YNNKEL (reference sequence). The CDR3 sequence is 16 residues long. The CDR3 DNA follows: TGTGCCAGCAGCCGGTATACGACAGGGGACACAGATACGCAGTATTTT. This codes for CASSRYTTGDTDTQYF.

The chain is built from TRBV18 and TRBJ2-4, with 10 bases matching TRBD2. V lost 4 bases to trimming and J lost 7 bases; unmatched junction nucleotides: 7. The CDR3 runs to 15 residues. Looked up from germline, CDR1 is KGHSH and CDR2 is LQKENI. The CDR3 DNA reads as TGTGCCAGCTCACGAGGTACTAGCGGGGTCAACATTCAGTACTTC. Protein product: CASSRGTSGVNIQYF.

This chain uses TRBV4-2 with TRBJ2-3; 10 bases align to TRBD2. The CDR3 sequence is 16 residues long. CDR1 and CDR2 (germline): LGHNA, YNFKEQ. V was pared by 1 base and J by 2 bases, with 3 bases of the junction left unmatched. Here the CDR3 reads CASSQGLAGATDTQYF. The CDR3, as DNA: TGTGCCAGCAGCCAAGGTCTAGCGGGAGCCACAGATACGCAGTATTTT.

The chain has TRBV5-1 and TRBJ1-2, with 8 bases that match TRBD1. The CDR3 covers 16 residues. Trimming took 0 bases from V and 3 from J; bases not matched to a gene: 7. Per germline, CDR1 SGHRS and CDR2 YFSETQ. The CDR3 reads CASSLGTGRSDYGYTF. CDR3 DNA: TGCGCCAGCAGCTTGGGGACAGGGAGGTCGGACTATGGCTACACCTTC.